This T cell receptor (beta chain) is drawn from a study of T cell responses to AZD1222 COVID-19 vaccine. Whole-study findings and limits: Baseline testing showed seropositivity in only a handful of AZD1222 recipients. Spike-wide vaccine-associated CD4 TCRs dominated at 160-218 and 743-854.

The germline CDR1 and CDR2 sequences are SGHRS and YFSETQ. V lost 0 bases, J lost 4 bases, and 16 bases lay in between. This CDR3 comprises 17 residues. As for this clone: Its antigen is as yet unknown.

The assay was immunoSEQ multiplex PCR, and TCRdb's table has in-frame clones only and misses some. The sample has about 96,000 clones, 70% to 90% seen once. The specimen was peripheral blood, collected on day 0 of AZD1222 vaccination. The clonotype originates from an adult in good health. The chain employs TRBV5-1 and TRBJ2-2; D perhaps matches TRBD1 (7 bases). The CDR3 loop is CASSLVPGGTGTGELFF. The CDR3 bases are TGCGCCAGCAGCTTGGTCCCAGGGGGGACGGGCACCGGGGAGCTGTTTTTT.